The rows below give T cell receptor beta chains drawn from one sample of a study of Ad26.COV2.S vaccination and SARS-CoV-2 variants. The table came from immunoSEQ multiplex PCR; TCRdb's copy has only in-frame clones and leaves some out. The sample has about 350,000 clones, 75% to 90% seen once; the top ten hold about 11%. Sequences were derived from peripheral blood, sampled in a trial of Ad26.COV2.S vaccine versus placebo. Receptor source: a person between 18 and 65 years old who received the Ad26.COV2.S COVID-19 vaccine or a placebo. CDR3s include the opening cysteine and the closing phenylalanine or tryptophan. A D gene is named only where the DNA matches it firmly. Not every row has a clone size; where given, it reads once, few, many or a size class.

>NA|TRBJ1-1|once|TRBV2|15
CASNGRVIENTEAFF
TGTGCCAGCAACGGCCGGGTAATAGAGAACACTGAAGCTTTCTTT
>NA|TRBJ1-5|once|TRBV18|15
CASSPEGGKDQPQHF
TGTGCCAGCTCACCCGAGGGGGGGAAGGATCAGCCCCAGCATTTT
>NA|TRBJ2-7|NA|TRBV4-1|15
CASSQDWSLSYEQYF
TGCGCCAGCAGCCAGGACTGGTCTCTCTCCTACGAGCAGTACTTC
>TRBD2|TRBJ2-1|NA|TRBV29-1|13
CSQTSGSNSEQFF
TGCAGCCAGACTAGCGGGAGTAACAGTGAGCAGTTCTTC
>NA|TRBJ2-7|NA|TRBV7-8|12
CASSPRGYEQYF
TGTGCCAGCAGCCCCCGGGGCTACGAGCAGTACTTC
>TRBD1|TRBJ2-7|NA|TRBV5-5|15
CASSYMGQGAHEQYF
TGTGCCAGCAGCTACATGGGACAGGGGGCCCACGAGCAGTACTTC
>NA|TRBJ2-7|NA|TRBV10-2|15
CASSVGHPSSYEQYF
TGCGCCAGCAGTGTTGGTCACCCGAGCTCCTACGAGCAGTACTTC
>TRBD1|TRBJ1-6|NA|TRBV10-1|13
CASGRDRGSPLHF
TGCGCCAGCGGCCGGGACAGGGGTTCACCCCTCCACTTT
>TRBD2|TRBJ2-2|NA|TRBV10-3|14
CAIESGSVGGELFF
TGTGCCATCGAAAGCGGGAGTGTGGGCGGGGAGCTGTTTTTT
>TRBD2|TRBJ2-1|NA|TRBV7-2|16
CASSSTSGNSYNEQFF
TGTGCCAGCAGCTCGACTAGCGGGAACTCCTACAATGAGCAGTTCTTC
>NA|TRBJ2-1|NA|TRBV7-3|15
CASSPGQIRYNEQFF
TGTGCCAGCAGCCCAGGACAGATTCGCTACAATGAGCAGTTCTTC
>TRBD1|TRBJ1-1|NA|TRBV11-1|16
CASSRSGQGVWTEAFF
TGTGCCAGCAGCCGGTCGGGACAGGGGGTTTGGACTGAAGCTTTCTTT
>TRBD2|TRBJ2-4|NA|TRBV16|17
CASSPKTGGLAKNIQYF
TGTGCCAGCAGCCCAAAGACGGGGGGGCTAGCCAAAAACATTCAGTACTTC
>NA|TRBJ2-1|NA|TRBV4-3|18
CASSQAFAGEAGYNEQFF
TGCGCCAGCAGCCAAGCTTTTGCGGGTGAGGCGGGGTACAATGAGCAGTTCTTC
>NA|TRBJ2-1|NA|TRBV24-1|13
CATSDPGQSEQFF
TGTGCCACCAGTGACCCTGGACAGAGTGAGCAGTTCTTC
>NA|TRBJ2-1|NA|TRBV12-3/TRBV12-4|13
CASSPPGMMVEFF
TGTGCCAGCAGTCCCCCAGGGATGATGGTGGAGTTCTTC
>NA|TRBJ1-2|once|TRBV7-2|15
CASSLAAARDYGYTF
TGTGCCAGCAGCTTAGCGGCTGCTAGGGACTATGGCTACACCTTC
>NA|TRBJ1-2|NA|TRBV30|14
CAWSVAGVIYGYTF
TGTGCCTGGAGTGTAGCAGGGGTTATCTATGGCTACACCTTC
>NA|TRBJ1-1|few|TRBV25-1|13
CASSDQGSTEAFF
TGTGCCAGCAGTGACCAGGGAAGCACTGAAGCTTTCTTT
>NA|TRBJ2-3|NA|TRBV7-2|16
CASSLVSTGRTDTQYF
TGTGCCAGCAGCTTAGTAAGCACAGGCCGTACAGATACGCAGTATTTT
>NA|TRBJ2-7|once|TRBV7-9|14
CASSWSGATGEQYF
TGTGCCAGCAGCTGGTCAGGGGCGACGGGGGAGCAGTACTTC
>TRBD2|TRBJ2-1|NA|TRBV6-4|15
CASSASGTAYNEQFF
TGTGCCAGCAGTGCGAGCGGGACCGCCTACAATGAGCAGTTCTTC
>TRBD2|TRBJ2-3|NA|TRBV15|13
CATSKPGGDTQYF
TGTGCCACCAGCAAACCGGGGGGGGATACGCAGTATTTT
>TRBD1|TRBJ2-7|NA|TRBV28|14
CASSLTGVVHEQYF
TGTGCCAGCAGCCTCACAGGGGTTGTACACGAGCAGTACTTC
>TRBD2|TRBJ2-7|NA|TRBV5-4|16
CASSRNKGLAAYEQYF
TGTGCCAGCAGCAGGAACAAAGGACTAGCGGCATACGAGCAGTACTTC
>NA|TRBJ1-2|once|TRBV24-1|13
CATSESYRAGYTF
TGTGCCACCAGTGAGTCCTACAGGGCTGGCTACACCTTC
>NA|TRBJ2-7|once|TRBV6-5|13
CASGTSLSYEQYF
TGTGCCAGCGGAACTAGCCTCTCCTACGAGCAGTACTTC
>TRBD2|TRBJ2-2|NA|TRBV3-1/TRBV3-2|16
CASSQGGRANTGELFF
TGTGCCAGCAGCCAAGGGGGGAGGGCGAACACCGGGGAGCTGTTTTTT
>NA|TRBJ2-2|NA|TRBV29-1|15
CSVSPGATNTGELFF
TGCAGCGTTTCCCCGGGGGCTACGAACACCGGGGAGCTGTTTTTT
>TRBD2|TRBJ2-3|NA|TRBV5-1|16
CASSPLGAGGTDTQYF
TGCGCCAGCAGCCCCCTAGGAGCGGGAGGCACAGATACGCAGTATTTT
>NA|TRBJ2-7|NA|TRBV19|12
CASSIDRSEQYF
TGTGCCAGTAGTATAGATCGGAGCGAGCAGTACTTC
>NA|TRBJ2-7|NA|TRBV7-2|15
CASTRDSTGSYEQYF
TGTGCCAGCACCCGGGACTCGACAGGCTCCTACGAGCAGTACTTC
>NA|TRBJ2-6|NA|TRBV4-3|15
CASSQDPPGANVLTF
TGCGCCAGCAGCCAAGACCCCCCTGGGGCCAACGTCCTGACTTTC
>TRBD1|TRBJ2-5|NA|TRBV6-5|15
CASSWTGGVSETQYF
TGTGCCAGCAGCTGGACAGGGGGCGTTTCAGAGACCCAGTACTTC
>NA|TRBJ2-2|NA|TRBV6-2/TRBV6-3|13
CASSRGAVGELFF
TGTGCCAGCAGTCGGGGGGCGGTCGGGGAGCTGTTTTTT
>TRBD1|TRBJ1-6|NA|TRBV5-6|16
CASSLAWTGLNSPLHF
TGTGCCAGCAGCTTGGCCTGGACAGGCCTAAATTCACCCCTCCACTTT
>TRBD1|TRBJ2-4|NA|TRBV14|15
CASSQGTGAKNIQYF
TGTGCCAGCAGCCAAGGGACAGGGGCCAAAAACATTCAGTACTTC
>TRBD2|TRBJ2-1|NA|TRBV6-2/TRBV6-3|18
CASSFPSGGLSSYNEQFF
TGTGCCAGCAGTTTTCCTAGCGGGGGTTTGAGCTCCTACAATGAGCAGTTCTTC
>TRBD2|TRBJ2-3|NA|TRBV9|18
CASSVAAGAGGGQDTQYF
TGTGCCAGCAGCGTAGCGGCTGGAGCGGGGGGTGGGCAGGATACGCAGTATTTT
>TRBD1|TRBJ1-2|NA|TRBV6-4|17
CASSDLPTRQGAYGYTF
TGTGCCAGCAGTGACCTTCCTACGAGACAGGGGGCTTATGGCTACACCTTC
>NA|TRBJ1-1|NA|TRBV28|15
CASSLAGSRNTEAFF
TGTGCCAGCAGCTTGGCGGGGAGCAGGAACACTGAAGCTTTCTTT
>NA|TRBJ2-7|NA|TRBV6-5|14
CASSYSTLYDEQYF
TGTGCCAGCAGTTACTCTACCCTTTACGACGAGCAGTACTTC
>NA|TRBJ2-4|NA|TRBV21-1|15
CASVGTALAKNIQYF
TGTGCCAGCGTCGGGACAGCACTAGCCAAAAACATTCAGTACTTC
>NA|TRBJ2-7|NA|TRBV6-5|13
CASSYRAGYEQYF
TGTGCCAGCAGTTACAGGGCAGGGTACGAGCAGTACTTC
>TRBD1|TRBJ2-3|once|TRBV24-1|16
CATSDYGTGEMDTQYF
TGTGCCACCAGTGATTACGGGACAGGGGAGATGGATACGCAGTATTTT
>NA|TRBJ2-1|NA|TRBV5-5|14
CASSFLQLYNEQFF
TGTGCCAGCAGCTTTTTACAGCTCTACAATGAGCAGTTCTTC
>TRBD2|TRBJ2-3|once|TRBV19|15
CASRFGGRETDTQYF
TGTGCCAGTAGGTTCGGCGGGAGGGAGACAGATACGCAGTATTTT
>TRBD1|TRBJ2-7|NA|TRBV28|16
CASSPRPGTATYEQYF
TGTGCCAGCAGTCCACGACCGGGGACAGCCACCTACGAGCAGTACTTC
>NA|TRBJ2-3|NA|TRBV18|14
CASSPNSNTDTQYF
TGTGCCAGCTCACCGAACTCTAACACAGATACGCAGTATTTT
>TRBD2|TRBJ2-7|NA|TRBV5-1|14
CASSEAGTSYEQYF
TGCGCCAGCAGCGAAGCCGGGACTAGTTATGAGCAGTACTTC
>TRBD2|TRBJ2-7|NA|TRBV27|17
CASSLTSGNPLHYEQYF
TGTGCCAGCAGTTTGACTAGCGGGAATCCCTTGCACTACGAGCAGTACTTC
>NA|TRBJ2-2|NA|TRBV6-5|14
CASKGTLNTGELFF
TGTGCCAGCAAAGGGACCCTCAACACCGGGGAGCTGTTTTTT